Each of the 19 T cell receptor beta chains below was sequenced from the same sample in a study of T cells after yellow fever vaccination. TCRdb re-called the 5' RACE reads through MiXCR, storing one row per CDR3 protein. The data show 400,000 to 450,000 distinct CDR3 sequences, 18% seen once. Sample: PBMCs, taken before the yellow fever booster vaccination. The receptors stem from a man younger than 35 who received the YFV17D yellow fever vaccine.

This clonotype was recorded a few times. Here the CDR3 reads CASNRDSTDTQYF. The CDR3 bases are TGTGCCAGCAACCGAGACTCCACAGATACGCAGTATTTT. This rearrangement joins TRBV9 to TRBJ2-3; D remains ambiguous. CDR3 length equals 13 residues. V was pared by 6 bases and J by 2 bases, with 10 bases between. The germline gives CDR1 SGDLS, CDR2 YYNGEE.

This chain connects TRBV24-1 to TRBJ2-1, with TRBD1 matching over 8 bases. The ends lost 3 bases at V and 3 bases at J; junction bases unmatched: 6. This CDR3 comprises 16 residues. Germline CDR1 is KGHDR and CDR2 is SFDVKD. The CDR3 sequence is CATSDSAGGLYNEQFF. CDR3 bases: TGTGCCACCAGTGATAGTGCAGGGGGCCTCTACAATGAGCAGTTCTTC.

This clonotype was observed a few times. The chain couples TRBV4-3 to TRBJ2-2; D possibly corresponds to TRBD1 (5 bases). The CDR3 has 17 residues. Per germline, CDR1 LGHNA and CDR2 YSLEER. Trimming removed 1 base from V and 7 bases from J, with 19 bases in between. The chain's CDR3 is CASSQAVRAGNRGELFF. CDR3 DNA: TGCGCCAGCAGCCAAGCAGTTCGGGCAGGGAACCGCGGGGAGCTGTTTTTT.

This clonotype was counted between two and nine times. This chain uses TRBV5-1 with TRBJ2-3; D is unresolved. The CDR3 totals 17 residues. Per germline, CDR1 SGHRS and CDR2 YFSETQ. V was pared by 3 bases and J by 4 bases, with 21 bases between. For the CDR3, the DNA is TGCGCCAGCAGCTCCCCCCAATTATTGACGAGCGCAGATACGCAGTATTTT. Amino acids: CASSSPQLLTSADTQYF.

This chain links TRBV9 with TRBJ2-3, with no clear D. In germline, CDR1 is SGDLS, CDR2 YYNGEE. The V end was cut by 2 bases, the J end by 9 bases, with 22 bases between. The CDR3 is 16 amino acids. This CDR3 reads CASSVLGNSARQTQYF. CDR3 DNA sequence: TGTGCCAGCAGCGTTCTGGGGAACAGTGCAAGACAAACGCAGTATTTT.

This chain uses TRBV2 with TRBJ2-5; TRBD1 matches 8 bases. Trimming cost V 9 bases and J 6 bases; bases outside gene matches: 15. The CDR3 spans 15 residues. Germline V CDR1 and CDR2: SNHLY, FYNNEI. As DNA, the CDR3 is TGTGCCAGTCTTTACATCCCAGGGGGCGGGCAGACCCAGTACTTC. It is translated as CASLYIPGGGQTQYF.

This clonotype was detected a few times. The chain carries TRBV29-1 and TRBJ2-1; 12 bases line up with TRBD1. The CDR3 length is 14 residues. Unmatched junction bases numbered 2, after V lost 1 base and J lost 7 bases. From germline, CDR1 is SQVTM and CDR2 ANQGSEA. CDR3 in amino acids: CSVEGDRGPNEQFF. CDR3 in DNA: TGCAGCGTTGAAGGGGACAGGGGGCCGAATGAGCAGTTCTTC.

This clonotype was counted many times. The V call is TRBV5-5, the J call TRBJ2-7; 7 positions agree with TRBD1. The ends lost 2 bases at V and 3 bases at J; junction bases unmatched: 8. Germline CDR1 is SGHKS and CDR2 is YYEKEE (reference sequence). CDR3 length equals 15 residues. CDR3 amino acids: CASSLIGGEFYEQYV. Written as DNA, the CDR3 is TGTGCCAGCAGCTTAATAGGGGGCGAATTCTACGAGCAGTACGTC.

The J gene is TRBJ2-2, the V gene TRBV7-9; 11 positions agree with TRBD1. CDR1 is SEHNR and CDR2 is FQNEAQ in the germline V gene (reference sequence). V shed 5 bases, J shed 7 bases, and the junction held 6 bases outside the gene matches. The CDR3 totals 15 residues. DNA of the CDR3: TGTGCCAGCAGCGATAGGACAGGGGGCGGCGGGGAGCTGTTTTTT. Encoded protein: CASSDRTGGGGELFF.

The chain has TRBV5-1 and TRBJ2-7; D is unclear. This CDR3 comprises 13 residues. Germline values: CDR1 SGHRS, CDR2 YFSETQ. The ends were cut back, 4 bases at V and 0 bases at J, with 8 bases in the middle. The CDR3 DNA reads TGCGCCAGCAGCCCTAGAACCTCCTACGAGCAGTACTTC. Protein sequence: CASSPRTSYEQYF.

A few counts support this clonotype. This chain joins TRBV5-1 and TRBJ2-1, with 7 bases aligning to TRBD2. V dropped 0 bases and J dropped 3; count of bases not matched to a gene: 3. From germline, CDR1 is SGHRS and CDR2 YFSETQ. This CDR3 is built from 15 residues. The CDR3 loop is CASSLGGGFYNEQFF. CDR3 DNA sequence: TGCGCCAGCAGCTTGGGCGGGGGATTCTACAATGAGCAGTTCTTC.

The V and J genes are TRBV20-1 and TRBJ1-6, with a weak D call TRBD1 (6 bases). The CDR3 runs 15 residues. Deletions cut 5 bases from V and 0 bases from J, with 11 bases between. Germline-derived CDR1 and CDR2 are DFQATT and SNEGSKA (reference sequence). The CDR3 spells CSALQGSSYNSPLHF. The CDR3 coding sequence is TGCAGTGCTCTTCAGGGGAGCTCCTATAATTCACCCCTCCACTTT.

This rearrangement joins TRBV15 to TRBJ1-1; the match to TRBD1 covers 7 bases. There are 15 residues in the CDR3. After removal of 1 base from V and 0 bases from J, the junction contained 2 bases not matched to a gene. Germline CDR1 reads LNHNV; CDR2 reads YYDKDF (reference sequence). The CDR3 spells CATSRGGQVNTEAFF. CDR3 coding DNA: TGTGCCACCAGCAGAGGAGGACAGGTGAACACTGAAGCTTTCTTT.

This chain joins TRBV7-2 and TRBJ2-3; D might be TRBD2 (6 bases). V shed 5 bases and J shed 1 base, with 16 bases lying between them. The CDR3 is made up of 16 amino acids. CDR1 is SGHTA, CDR2 FQGNSA, per germline. The chain's CDR3 is CASSRTRGGGTDTQYF. DNA of the CDR3: TGTGCCAGCAGCCGCACGAGAGGCGGGGGCACAGATACGCAGTATTTT.

The chain recombines TRBV5-1 with TRBJ2-7; the D gene is possibly TRBD1 (5 bases). Trimming pared 3 bases from V and 8 bases from J, leaving 18 bases between. CDR3 length: 14 residues. Per germline, CDR1 SGHRS and CDR2 YFSETQ. Written as DNA, the CDR3 is TGCGCCAGCAGCTCGCCTAGGACACCGTCCAAGCAGTACGTC. Its protein product is CASSSPRTPSKQYV.

The gene calls are TRBV5-1 and TRBJ2-5; D tentatively fits TRBD1 or TRBD2 (6 bases each). CDR1 and CDR2 (germline): SGHRS, YFSETQ. The V gene lost 1 base and the J gene lost 5 bases, with 21 bases spanning the gap. This CDR3 contains 17 residues. CDR3 nucleotide sequence: TGCGCCAGCAGCTTGTATCGCAACGGGGGCTCCGGGGAGACCCAGTACTTC. Protein product: CASSLYRNGGSGETQYF.

There are a few counts of this clonotype. V usage is TRBV28 and J usage is TRBJ1-1, with D perhaps matching TRBD1 (6 bases). CDR1 and CDR2 (germline): MDHEN, SYDVKM. V lost 6 bases, J lost 2 bases, and 16 bases lay in between. CDR3 length: 15 amino acids. CDR3 sequence: CASSPGGHLNTEAFF. CDR3 DNA sequence: TGTGCCAGCAGCCCTGGGGGACACCTAAACACTGAAGCTTTCTTT.

This chain joins TRBV5-1 and TRBJ2-7; D remains unclear. The CDR3 totals 15 residues. Germline CDR1 and CDR2: SGHRS and YFSETQ. Deletions cut 0 bases from V and 3 bases from J, with 13 bases between. CDR3 residues: CASSLVSEPGYEQYV. The DNA for the CDR3 is TGCGCCAGCAGCTTGGTCTCGGAGCCAGGCTACGAGCAGTACGTC.

The chain joins TRBV18 to TRBJ2-5, with D uncertain. The CDR3 sequence is 14 residues long. CDR1 and CDR2 (germline): KGHSH, LQKENI. The V and J ends lost 0 bases and 5 bases respectively, with 10 bases between them. CDR3 sequence: CASSPPGVWETQYF. DNA for the CDR3: TGTGCCAGCTCACCACCTGGGGTTTGGGAGACCCAGTACTTC.